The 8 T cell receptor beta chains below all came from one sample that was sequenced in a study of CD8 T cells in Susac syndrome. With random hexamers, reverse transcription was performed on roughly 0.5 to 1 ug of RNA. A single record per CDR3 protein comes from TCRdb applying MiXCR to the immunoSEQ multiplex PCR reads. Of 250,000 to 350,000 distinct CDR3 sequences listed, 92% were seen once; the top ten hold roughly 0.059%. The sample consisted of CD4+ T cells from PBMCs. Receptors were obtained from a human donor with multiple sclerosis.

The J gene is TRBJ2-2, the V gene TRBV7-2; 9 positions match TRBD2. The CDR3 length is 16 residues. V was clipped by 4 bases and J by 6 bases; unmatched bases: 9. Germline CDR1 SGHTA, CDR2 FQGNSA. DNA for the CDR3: TGTGCCAGCAGCTCCTTAGCGGGAGAAATCCCCGGGGAGCTGTTTTTT. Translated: CASSSLAGEIPGELFF.

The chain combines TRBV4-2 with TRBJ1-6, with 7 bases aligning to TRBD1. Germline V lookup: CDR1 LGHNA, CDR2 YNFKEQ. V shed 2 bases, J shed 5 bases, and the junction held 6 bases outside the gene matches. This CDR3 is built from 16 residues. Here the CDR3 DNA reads TGTGCCAGCAGCCAAATCAGAGGGGGCGATAATTCACCCCTCCACTTT. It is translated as CASSQIRGGDNSPLHF.

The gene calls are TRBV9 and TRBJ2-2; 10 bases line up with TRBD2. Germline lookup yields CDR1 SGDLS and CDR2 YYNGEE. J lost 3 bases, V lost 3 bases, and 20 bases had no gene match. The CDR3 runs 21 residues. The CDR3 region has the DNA TGTGCCAGCAGCGGACGTACCCTCGCTAGCGGGAGTCTAAGGGACACCGGGGAGCTGTTTTTT. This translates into CASSGRTLASGSLRDTGELFF.

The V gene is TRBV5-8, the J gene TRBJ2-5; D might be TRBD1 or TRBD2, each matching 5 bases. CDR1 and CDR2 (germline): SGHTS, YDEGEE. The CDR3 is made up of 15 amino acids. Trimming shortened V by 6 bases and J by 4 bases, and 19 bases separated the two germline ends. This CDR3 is CASTYRGDRGETQYF. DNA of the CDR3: TGTGCCAGCACTTACAGAGGGGATCGGGGAGAGACCCAGTACTTC.

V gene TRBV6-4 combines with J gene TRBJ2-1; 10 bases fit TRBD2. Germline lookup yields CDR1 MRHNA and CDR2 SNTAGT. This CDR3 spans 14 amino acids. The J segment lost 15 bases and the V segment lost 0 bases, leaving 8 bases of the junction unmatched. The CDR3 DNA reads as TGTGCCAGCAGTGACTCGAGCTCTAGCGGGGGTTTGTTCTTC. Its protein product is CASSDSSSSGGLFF.

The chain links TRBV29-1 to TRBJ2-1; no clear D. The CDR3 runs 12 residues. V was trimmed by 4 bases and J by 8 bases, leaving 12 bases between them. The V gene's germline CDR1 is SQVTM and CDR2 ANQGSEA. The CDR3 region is CSVAHDRYEQFF. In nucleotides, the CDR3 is TGCAGCGTTGCTCATGACCGATATGAGCAGTTCTTC.

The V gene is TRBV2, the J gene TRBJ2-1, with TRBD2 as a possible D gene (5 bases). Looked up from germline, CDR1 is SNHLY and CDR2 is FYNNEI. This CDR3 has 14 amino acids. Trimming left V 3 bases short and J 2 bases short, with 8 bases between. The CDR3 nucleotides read TGTGCCAGCAGTGAGGCTAGCCCCTACAATGAGCAGTTCTTC. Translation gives CASSEASPYNEQFF.

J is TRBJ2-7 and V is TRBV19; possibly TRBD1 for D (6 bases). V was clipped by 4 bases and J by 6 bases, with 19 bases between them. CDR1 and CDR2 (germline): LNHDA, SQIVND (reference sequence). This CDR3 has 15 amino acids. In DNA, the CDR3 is TGTGCCAGTAGTACCCAGACAGGAGCGCAGGGCGAGCAGTACTTC. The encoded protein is CASSTQTGAQGEQYF. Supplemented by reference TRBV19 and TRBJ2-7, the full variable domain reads DGGITQSPKYLFRKEGQNVTLSCEQNLNHDAMYWYRQDPGQGLRLIYYSQIVNDFQKGDIAEGYSVSREKKESFPLTVTSAQKNPTAFYLCASSTQTGAQGEQYFGPGTRLTVT.